This T cell receptor (beta chain) appears in the sequencing data of a study of tumor-infiltrating lymphocytes in localized non-small cell lung cancer. Study-wide context: Some samples were collected after neoadjuvant chemotherapy; smokers, never-smokers and several histologies were included.

Sequencing was performed with immunoSEQ multiplex PCR; in TCRdb, only in-frame clones are kept and a portion is missing. The repertoire consists of some 7,800 clones, with 79% occurring once and the leading ten covering about an eighth. V lost 1 base and J lost 1, with 16 bases in between. Germline CDR1 and CDR2: SGHTA and FQGNSA. This CDR3 region has 17 residues. The material sequenced was uninvolved lung tissue not adjacent to the tumor. The gene calls are TRBV7-2 and TRBJ2-5; TRBD2 might be the D (5 bases). This clonotype was obtained from a human donor with non-small cell lung cancer. The CDR3: CASSLVEGVRGQETQYF. For the CDR3, the DNA is TGTGCCAGCAGCTTAGTCGAGGGAGTAAGAGGCCAAGAGACCCAGTACTTC.